The next 5 T cell receptor beta chains were all read from a single sample in a study of blood T cell repertoires in COVID-19. This table comes from immunoSEQ multiplex PCR, and its TCRdb copy is limited to in-frame clones, with some not included. The sample includes roughly 81,000 clones, approximately 89% of them seen just once. Sample: peripheral blood. These receptors came from a man in his 70s with active or convalescent COVID-19.

The chain links TRBV28 to TRBJ1-2; 7 positions match TRBD1. With 4 bases clipped from V and 5 bases from J, the junction kept 7 bases outside the gene matches. CDR3 length: 14 amino acids. The V gene's germline CDR1 is MDHEN and CDR2 SYDVKM. The CDR3 coding sequence is TGTGCCAGCAGTTCCTGGGACAGAGAGTATGGCTACACCTTC. It is translated as CASSSWDREYGYTF.

The chain uses TRBV4-2 and TRBJ2-4, with a possible D match to TRBD2 (5 bases). Trimming left V 7 bases short and J 0 bases short, with 16 bases between. Germline V lookup: CDR1 LGHNA, CDR2 YNFKEQ. The CDR3 is made up of 16 amino acids. In DNA form, the CDR3 reads TGTGCCAGCATGCCAAGGTATCGGGAAGCCAAAAACATTCAGTACTTC. This gives the protein CASMPRYREAKNIQYF.

The rearrangement uses TRBV2 and TRBJ1-1; the match to TRBD1 covers 8 bases. V dropped 10 bases and J dropped 0; count of bases not matched to a gene: 7. The V gene's germline CDR1 is SNHLY and CDR2 FYNNEI. The CDR3 spans 14 residues. The CDR3 reads CAIDRGGLNTEAFF. The CDR3 nucleotides are TGTGCCATAGACAGGGGAGGGTTGAACACTGAAGCTTTCTTT.

The chain links TRBV2 to TRBJ1-2; 7 bases align to TRBD1. The CDR3 is made up of 14 amino acids. Trimming removed 4 bases from V and 2 bases from J; junction bases left unmatched: 4. The germline CDR1 and CDR2 sequences are SNHLY and FYNNEI. The CDR3 spells CASSGGTANYGYTF. DNA for the CDR3: TGTGCCAGCAGTGGCGGGACAGCCAACTATGGCTACACCTTC.

The rearrangement uses TRBV19 and TRBJ2-3, with a tentative D call TRBD2 (5 bases). From germline, CDR1 is LNHDA and CDR2 SQIVND (reference sequence). V shed 1 base and J shed 5 bases, with 10 bases lying between them. The CDR3 is 14 residues long. The CDR3 loop is CASSIATGRDTQYF. CDR3 coding DNA: TGTGCCAGTAGTATAGCTACTGGGAGAGATACGCAGTATTTT. Full variable domain (rest looked up from reference TRBV19 and TRBJ2-3): DGGITQSPKYLFRKEGQNVTLSCEQNLNHDAMYWYRQDPGQGLRLIYYSQIVNDFQKGDIAEGYSVSREKKESFPLTVTSAQKNPTAFYLCASSIATGRDTQYFGPGTRLTVL.